The source of this T cell receptor (beta chain) is a study of cytomegalovirus exposure and HLA in healthy donors (dated by TCRdb to about 2017). Turning to the overall study: According to a later analysis, the 100 to 150 validation repertoires were produced on the same platform as the roughly 600 repertoires of the first cohort. The study aimed to test whether cataloging public T cell receptors could reveal signatures of past pathogen exposure. Along with the roughly 610-subject first cohort, a separate validation cohort of around 110 different subjects was used. High-throughput TCR immunosequencing, statistical association of individual TCRs with disease status, and machine learning were combined to predict cytomegalovirus infection status.

The library was obtained by the immunoSEQ multiplex PCR assay. The authors' pipeline ran thus. A statistical classification framework was developed to diagnose cytomegalovirus status using the catalog of TCR beta chain sequences. In TCRdb, the immuneACCESS table is reduced to in-frame sequences with V and J assigned. These tables do not hold every clone; where another copy was compared, an unresolved V gene accounts for under half, and the others remain unexplained. V, J and clone size are taken as reported in that table, and D and trimming were inferred from the DNA itself. The sample contains some 61,000 clones, approximately 97% of them found a single time. Around 1.6% of the sample is in the top ten clones. Donors formed part of the validation cohort, which comprised over a hundred subjects and was distinct from the first cohort of 670 or so subjects. The full study reports these points: A total of fewer than 200 TCR beta chains were listed by the study as associated with cytomegalovirus. The authors suggested that the approach could potentially be generalized to other disease states and immunological phenotypes. Most TCR sequences were observed very rarely across donors, whereas some public TCRs were present in many individuals. The validation cohort had no HLA typing available for a later analysis, so co-occurrence within that cohort was assessed over all 130 or so repertoires. A few of the identified cytomegalovirus-associated TCR beta chains were confirmed in vitro to be specific for cytomegalovirus antigens. A later analysis found that TCRs clustered in the first cohort also tended to co-occur in the 120 validation repertoires, with approximately 95% of cluster scores above 0. The classifier was reported to diagnose cytomegalovirus status with high specificity and sensitivity in both the original and validation cohorts.

The germline V and J ends show losses of 5 bases and 6 bases respectively, and no gene match explains 14 bases of the junction. As encoded in the germline V gene (reference sequence), CDR1 is SEHNR while CDR2 is FQNEAQ. Measured from the cysteine to the phenylalanine, the CDR3 is 16 residues long. CDR3 DNA is the only sequence kept; it has 48 bases, read in frame from the first base. Turning to this clone: Its antigen is unknown. Base-call qualities are not available, and no considerably larger clone is one nucleotide away.

The receptor was isolated from a woman in her late teens or twenties in good health and CMV-seropositive. The sequence is built from TRBV7-9 and TRBJ2-7; 9 of the junction bases match TRBD2. The sequenced material came from PBMCs. The DNA sequence is as follows: TGTGCCAGCAGCCCCACCCTTCTGGGTAGCGGGGGCGAGCAGTACTTC. Translated, it reads CASSPTLLGSGGEQYF.